Here is one T cell receptor beta chain with its context. Its specificity is not known. The data are from a study of tumor and adjacent non-tumor tissue in lung cancer. About the research overall: Approximately 4 million productive TCRbeta reads were obtained per sample on average. Study-wide findings and caveats: Normal lung showed higher cumulative top 100 clone frequency than tumor.

RNA was extracted from bulk tissue without any cell sorting. TCRbeta libraries were built with three rounds of nested PCR, modified from ARM-PCR. One entry per CDR3 protein results from TCRdb running MiXCR on the multiplex PCR reads. The sample has around 140,000 distinct CDR3 sequences; roughly 70% are singletons. Germline-derived CDR1 and CDR2 are MDHEN and SYDVKM. The CDR3 covers 13 residues. V lost 6 bases, J lost 5 bases, and 13 bases lay in between. Sequenced material: lung tumor tissue. This sequence joins TRBV28 and TRBJ1-1; D ambiguous. The sequence was collected from a man between 60 and 75 years old with small cell lung cancer. In DNA, the CDR3 is TGTGCCAGCAGCCTCGTCCTGGGTACTGAAGCTTTCTTT. Amino acids: CASSLVLGTEAFF.